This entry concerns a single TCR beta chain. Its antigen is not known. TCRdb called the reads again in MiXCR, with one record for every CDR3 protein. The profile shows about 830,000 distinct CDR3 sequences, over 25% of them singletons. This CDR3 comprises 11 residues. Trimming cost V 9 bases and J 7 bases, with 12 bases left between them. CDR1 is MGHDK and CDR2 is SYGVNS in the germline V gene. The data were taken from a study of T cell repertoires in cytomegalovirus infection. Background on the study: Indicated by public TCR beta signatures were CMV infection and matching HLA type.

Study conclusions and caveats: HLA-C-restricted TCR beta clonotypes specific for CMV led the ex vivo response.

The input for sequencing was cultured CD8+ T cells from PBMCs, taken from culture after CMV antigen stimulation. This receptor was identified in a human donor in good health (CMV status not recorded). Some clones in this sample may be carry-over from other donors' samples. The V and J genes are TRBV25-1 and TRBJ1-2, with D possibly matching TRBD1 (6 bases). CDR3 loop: CASKTGTGYTF. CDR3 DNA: TGTGCCAGTAAAACAGGGACTGGCTACACCTTC.